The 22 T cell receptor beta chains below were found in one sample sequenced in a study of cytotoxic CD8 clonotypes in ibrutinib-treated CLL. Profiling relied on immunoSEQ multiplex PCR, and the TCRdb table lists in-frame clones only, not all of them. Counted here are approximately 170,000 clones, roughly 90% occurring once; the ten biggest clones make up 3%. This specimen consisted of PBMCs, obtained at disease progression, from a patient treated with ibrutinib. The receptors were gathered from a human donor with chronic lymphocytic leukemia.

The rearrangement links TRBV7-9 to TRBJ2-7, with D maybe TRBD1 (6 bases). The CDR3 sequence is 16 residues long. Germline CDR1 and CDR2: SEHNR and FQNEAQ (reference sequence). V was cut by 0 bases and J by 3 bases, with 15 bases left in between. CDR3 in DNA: TGTGCCAGCAGCTTAGCAGGGCCAGGGGCGTTCTACGAGCAGTACTTC. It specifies CASSLAGPGAFYEQYF.

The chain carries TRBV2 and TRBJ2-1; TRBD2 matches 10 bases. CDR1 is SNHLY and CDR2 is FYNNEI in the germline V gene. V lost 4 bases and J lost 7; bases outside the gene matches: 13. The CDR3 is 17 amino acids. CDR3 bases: TGTGCCAGCAGTGTTCTCTTGGCGCTAGCGGGAGAGAATGAGCAGTTCTTC. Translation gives CASSVLLALAGENEQFF.

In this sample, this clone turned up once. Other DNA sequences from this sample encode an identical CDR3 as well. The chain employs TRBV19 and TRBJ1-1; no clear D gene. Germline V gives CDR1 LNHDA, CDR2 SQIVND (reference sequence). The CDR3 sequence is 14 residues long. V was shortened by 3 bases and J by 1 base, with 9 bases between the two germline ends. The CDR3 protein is CASSIRTENTEAFF. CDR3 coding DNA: TGTGCCAGTAGTATCAGGACGGAGAACACTGAAGCTTTCTTT.

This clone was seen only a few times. In DNA form, the CDR3 reads TGTGCCAGTAGTCAAGGGTTCGGGAAATTGATGAACACTGAAGCTTTCTTT. The encoded protein is CASSQGFGKLMNTEAFF. The chain couples TRBV19 to TRBJ1-1; D is undetermined. Trimming cost V 5 bases and J 0 bases, with 19 bases left between them. The CDR3 runs 17 residues. The germline CDR1 and CDR2 sequences are LNHDA and SQIVND (reference sequence).

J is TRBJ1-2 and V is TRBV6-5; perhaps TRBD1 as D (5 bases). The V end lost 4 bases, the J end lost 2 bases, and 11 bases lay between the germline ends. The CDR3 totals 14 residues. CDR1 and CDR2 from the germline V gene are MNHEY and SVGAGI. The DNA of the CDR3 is TGTGCCAGCAGTTCCCCGGGACGGAACTATGGCTACACCTTC. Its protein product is CASSSPGRNYGYTF.

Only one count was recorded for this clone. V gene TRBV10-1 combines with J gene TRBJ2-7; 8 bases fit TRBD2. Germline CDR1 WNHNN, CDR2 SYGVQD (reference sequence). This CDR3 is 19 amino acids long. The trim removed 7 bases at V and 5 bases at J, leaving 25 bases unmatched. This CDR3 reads CASNGEWRLAPTLGDEQYF. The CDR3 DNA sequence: TGCGCCAGCAACGGTGAGTGGAGACTAGCGCCAACACTTGGGGACGAGCAGTACTTC.

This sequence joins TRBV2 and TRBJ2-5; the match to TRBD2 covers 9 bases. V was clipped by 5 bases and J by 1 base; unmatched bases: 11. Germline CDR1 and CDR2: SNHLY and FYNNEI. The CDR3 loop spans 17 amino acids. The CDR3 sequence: CASSHLLLAGTQETQYF. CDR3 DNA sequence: TGTGCCAGCAGTCACCTCCTTCTAGCGGGGACCCAAGAGACCCAGTACTTC.

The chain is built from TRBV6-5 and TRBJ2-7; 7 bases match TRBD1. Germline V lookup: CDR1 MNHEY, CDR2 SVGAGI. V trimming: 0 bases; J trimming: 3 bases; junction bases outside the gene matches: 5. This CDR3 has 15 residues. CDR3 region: CASSYSTGPYYEQYF. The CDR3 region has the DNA TGTGCCAGCAGTTACTCGACAGGGCCTTACTACGAGCAGTACTTC.

CDR3 in amino acids: CASTGTGTGIFNEQFF. In nucleotides, the CDR3 is TGTGCCAGCACCGGTACCGGGACAGGGATTTTCAATGAGCAGTTCTTC. V usage is TRBV28 and J usage is TRBJ2-1; 9 bases align to TRBD1. After removal of 7 bases from V and 6 bases from J, the junction contained 13 bases not matched to a gene. Germline CDR1 is MDHEN and CDR2 is SYDVKM. CDR3 length: 16 amino acids.

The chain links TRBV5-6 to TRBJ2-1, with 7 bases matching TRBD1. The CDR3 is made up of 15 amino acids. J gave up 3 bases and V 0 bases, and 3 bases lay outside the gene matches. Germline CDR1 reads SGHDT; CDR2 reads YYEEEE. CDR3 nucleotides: TGTGCCAGCAGCTTGGTAGGGGGCGACTACAATGAGCAGTTCTTC. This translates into CASSLVGGDYNEQFF.

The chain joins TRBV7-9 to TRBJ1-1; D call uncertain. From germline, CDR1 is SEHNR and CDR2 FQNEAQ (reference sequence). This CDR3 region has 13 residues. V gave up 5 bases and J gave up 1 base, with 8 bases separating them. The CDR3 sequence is CASSKYQNTEAFF. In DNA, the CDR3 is TGTGCCAGCAGCAAATACCAGAACACTGAAGCTTTCTTT.

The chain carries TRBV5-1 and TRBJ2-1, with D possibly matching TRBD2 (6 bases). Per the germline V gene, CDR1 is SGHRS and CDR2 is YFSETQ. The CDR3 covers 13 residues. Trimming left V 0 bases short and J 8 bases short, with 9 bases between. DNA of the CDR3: TGCGCCAGCAGCTTGGCGGGAGACCATGAGCAGTTCTTC. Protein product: CASSLAGDHEQFF.

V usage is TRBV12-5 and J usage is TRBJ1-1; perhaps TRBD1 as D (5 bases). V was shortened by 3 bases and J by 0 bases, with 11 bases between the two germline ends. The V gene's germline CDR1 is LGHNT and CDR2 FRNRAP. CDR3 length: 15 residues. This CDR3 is CASGFTTVLNTEAFF. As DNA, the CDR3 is TGTGCTAGTGGTTTCACGACAGTCTTGAACACTGAAGCTTTCTTT.

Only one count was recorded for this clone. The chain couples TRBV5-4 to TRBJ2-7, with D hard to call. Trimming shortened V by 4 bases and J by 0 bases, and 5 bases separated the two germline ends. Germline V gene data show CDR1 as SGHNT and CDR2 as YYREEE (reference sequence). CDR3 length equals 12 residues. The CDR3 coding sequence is TGTGCCAGCAGCGCAAACTCCTACGAGCAGTACTTC. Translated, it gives CASSANSYEQYF.

CDR3 protein: CASSAQANYGYTF. In DNA, the CDR3 is TGTGCCAGCAGTGCACAGGCCAACTATGGCTACACCTTC. This chain uses TRBV6-1 with TRBJ1-2; tentatively, D is TRBD1 (5 bases). The CDR3 extends over 13 amino acids. Germline values: CDR1 MNHNS, CDR2 SASEGT. Between the trimmed V and J ends, which lost 4 bases and 2 bases, there was a span of 8 bases.

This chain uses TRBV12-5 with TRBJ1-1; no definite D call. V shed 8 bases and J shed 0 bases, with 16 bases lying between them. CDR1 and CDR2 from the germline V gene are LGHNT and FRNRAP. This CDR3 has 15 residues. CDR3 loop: CASKAANTMNTEAFF. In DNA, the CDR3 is TGTGCTAGTAAGGCGGCCAATACAATGAACACTGAAGCTTTCTTT.

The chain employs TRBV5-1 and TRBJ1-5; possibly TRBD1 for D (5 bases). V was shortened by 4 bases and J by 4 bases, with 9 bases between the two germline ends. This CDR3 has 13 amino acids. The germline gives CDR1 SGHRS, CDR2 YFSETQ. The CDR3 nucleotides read TGCGCCAGCAGCGCGGGGGAAAATCAGCCCCAGCATTTT. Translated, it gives CASSAGENQPQHF.

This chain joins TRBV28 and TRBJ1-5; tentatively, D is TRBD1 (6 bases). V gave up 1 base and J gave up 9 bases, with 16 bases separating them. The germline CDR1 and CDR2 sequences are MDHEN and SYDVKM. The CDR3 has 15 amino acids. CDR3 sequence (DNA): TGTGCCAGCAGTTTATCAGGGGCAAGCCTAGCGCCCCAGCATTTT. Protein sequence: CASSLSGASLAPQHF. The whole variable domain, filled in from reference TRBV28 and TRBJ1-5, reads DVKVTQSSRYLVKRTGEKVFLECVQDMDHENMFWYRQDPGLGLRLIYFSYDVKMKEKGDIPEGYSVSREKKERFSLILESASTNQTSMYLCASSLSGASLAPQHFGDGTRLSIL.

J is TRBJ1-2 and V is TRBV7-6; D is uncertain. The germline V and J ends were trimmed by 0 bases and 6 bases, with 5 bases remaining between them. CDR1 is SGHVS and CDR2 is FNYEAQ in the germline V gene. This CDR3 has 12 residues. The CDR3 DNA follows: TGTGCCAGCAGCTTAGCTGTTGATGGCTACACCTTC. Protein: CASSLAVDGYTF.

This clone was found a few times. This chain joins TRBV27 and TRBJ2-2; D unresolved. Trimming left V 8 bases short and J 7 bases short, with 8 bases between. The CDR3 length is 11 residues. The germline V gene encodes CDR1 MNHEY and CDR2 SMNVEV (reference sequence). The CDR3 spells CASRLGGELFF. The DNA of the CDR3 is TGTGCCAGCCGCCTGGGCGGGGAGCTGTTTTTT.

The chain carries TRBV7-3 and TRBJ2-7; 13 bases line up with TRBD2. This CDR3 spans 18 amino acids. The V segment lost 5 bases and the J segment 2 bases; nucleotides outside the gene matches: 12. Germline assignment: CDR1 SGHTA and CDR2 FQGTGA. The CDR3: CASSPSGLAGVGTYEQYF. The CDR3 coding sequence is TGTGCCAGCAGCCCTAGCGGACTAGCGGGAGTAGGGACCTACGAGCAGTACTTC. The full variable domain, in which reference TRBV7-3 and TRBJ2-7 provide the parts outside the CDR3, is GAGVSQTPSNKVTEKGKYVELRCDPISGHTALYWYRQSLGQGPEFLIYFQGTGAADDSGLPNDRFFAVRPEGSVSTLKIQRTERGDSAVYLCASSPSGLAGVGTYEQYFGPGTRLTVT.

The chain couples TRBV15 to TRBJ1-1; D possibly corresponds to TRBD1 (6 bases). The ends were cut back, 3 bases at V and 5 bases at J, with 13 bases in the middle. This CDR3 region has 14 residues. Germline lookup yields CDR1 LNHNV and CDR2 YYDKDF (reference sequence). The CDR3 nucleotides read TGTGCCACCAGCAGGAAGGGGGATAGTACTGAAGCTTTCTTT. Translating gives CATSRKGDSTEAFF.